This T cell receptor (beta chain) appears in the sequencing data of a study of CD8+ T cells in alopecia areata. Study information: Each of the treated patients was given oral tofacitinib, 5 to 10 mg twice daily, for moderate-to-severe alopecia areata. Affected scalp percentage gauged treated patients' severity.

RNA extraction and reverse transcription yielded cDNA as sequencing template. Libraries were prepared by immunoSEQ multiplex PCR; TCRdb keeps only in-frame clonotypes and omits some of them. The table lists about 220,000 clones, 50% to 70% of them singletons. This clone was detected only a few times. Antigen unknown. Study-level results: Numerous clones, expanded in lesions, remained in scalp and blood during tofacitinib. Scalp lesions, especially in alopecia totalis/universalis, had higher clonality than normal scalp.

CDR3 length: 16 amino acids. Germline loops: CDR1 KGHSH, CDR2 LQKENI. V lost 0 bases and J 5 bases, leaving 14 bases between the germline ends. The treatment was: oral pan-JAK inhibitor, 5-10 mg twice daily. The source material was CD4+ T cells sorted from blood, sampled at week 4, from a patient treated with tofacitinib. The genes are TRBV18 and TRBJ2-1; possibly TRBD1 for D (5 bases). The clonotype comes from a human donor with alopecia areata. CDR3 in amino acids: CASSPPPGPKHNEQFF. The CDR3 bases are TGTGCCAGCTCACCACCGCCAGGGCCAAAACACAATGAGCAGTTCTTC.